Below are 27 T cell receptor beta chains sequenced from a single sample in a study of blood T cells in healthy people across ages. For the second PCR, which ran for about 7 to 12 cycles, a sample-barcoded 5' primer and a J-beta primer mix were used. TCRdb redid the calling of the 5' RACE reads with MiXCR, one entry per CDR3 protein. The sample has about 670,000 distinct CDR3 sequences, 40% to 65% seen once; the top ten hold around an eighth. The sequenced sample was blood. The receptors here all came from a woman of 80 years or more in good health.

In its sample, this clonotype was seen many times. The chain has TRBV5-1 and TRBJ2-1, with 8 bases lining up with TRBD1. This CDR3 has 14 amino acids. Germline lookup yields CDR1 SGHRS and CDR2 YFSETQ. Trimming removed 7 bases from V and 0 bases from J; junction bases left unmatched: 3. The CDR3 region has the DNA TGCGCCAGCGACAGGGGAGGCTCCTACAATGAGCAGTTCTTC. This codes for CASDRGGSYNEQFF.

This clonotype was found many times. The chain is built from TRBV20-1 and TRBJ2-5, with 9 bases lining up with TRBD1. CDR3 length: 14 amino acids. V lost 2 bases, J lost 6 bases, and 7 bases stayed unmatched. From germline, CDR1 is DFQATT and CDR2 SNEGSKA (reference sequence). The CDR3, as DNA: TGCAGTGCTAGACCGACAGGGGGACAAAAGACCCAGTACTTC. Translation gives CSARPTGGQKTQYF.

This clonotype occurred many times. The CDR3: CASSLTSSYNEQFF. The CDR3 DNA sequence: TGTGCCAGCAGCTTGACCTCCTCCTACAATGAGCAGTTCTTC. The chain is built from TRBV11-2 and TRBJ2-1; D is unresolved. The CDR3 has 14 residues. Trimming pared 3 bases from V and 0 bases from J, leaving 6 bases between. Germline V gives CDR1 SGHAT, CDR2 FQNNGV.

The chain employs TRBV28 and TRBJ2-1; 9 bases map to TRBD2. The V gene's germline CDR1 is MDHEN and CDR2 SYDVKM. This CDR3 comprises 14 residues. Germline trimming cut 10 bases from V and 0 bases from J; bases unmatched to any gene: 4. The CDR3 DNA follows: TGTGCCACCCGTAGCGGGGGCTCCTACAATGAGCAGTTCTTC. It encodes CATRSGGSYNEQFF.

For this clonotype: A much larger clone sits a single nucleotide away, making a read error possible. CDR3 nucleotide sequence: TGTGCCAGCAGCGCCCAACGGGACTGGGGGAACGAGCAGTACTTC. Residues: CASSAQRDWGNEQYF. This chain connects TRBV9 to TRBJ2-7, with a possible D match to TRBD2 (6 bases). Trimming took off 3 bases at V and 5 bases at J, with 18 bases between the two ends. CDR3 length equals 15 residues. The germline CDR1 and CDR2 sequences are SGDLS and YYNGEE.

The chain couples TRBV28 to TRBJ2-7; possibly TRBD1 for D (6 bases). The CDR3 covers 15 residues. Per the germline V gene, CDR1 is MDHEN and CDR2 is SYDVKM. The V gene lost 5 bases and the J gene lost 4 bases, with 18 bases spanning the gap. CDR3: CASSTPQGSRYEQYF. In DNA, the CDR3 is TGTGCCAGCAGTACTCCCCAGGGGAGCCGGTACGAGCAGTACTTC.

In its sample, this clonotype was seen a few times. The chain recombines TRBV7-2 with TRBJ2-5; D is perhaps TRBD1 (5 bases). Germline V gene data show CDR1 as SGHTA and CDR2 as FQGNSA. V shed 1 base and J shed 5 bases, with 14 bases lying between them. The CDR3 has 15 residues. The CDR3 loop is CASSLGTRRRETQYF. In DNA, the CDR3 is TGTGCCAGCAGCTTAGGGACAAGACGCAGGGAGACCCAGTACTTC.

To note about this clonotype: A much larger clone lies a single base off, so this may be a read error. V gene TRBV6-5 combines with J gene TRBJ2-7; 7 nucleotides line up with TRBD1. The germline V gene has CDR1 MNHEY and CDR2 SVGAGI. There are 15 residues in the CDR3. V shed 6 bases, J shed 7 bases, and the junction held 15 bases outside the gene matches. CDR3 sequence (DNA): TGTGCCAGCAGGCCCCTAGGGGGCCGACTCAATGAGCAGTACTTC. It encodes CASRPLGGRLNEQYF.

This clonotype was seen a single time. Since a much larger clone is just one base distant, this may be a read error. The chain uses TRBV25-1 and TRBJ2-6, with a possible D match to TRBD1 (5 bases). Trimming left V 6 bases short and J 5 bases short, with 23 bases between. In germline, CDR1 is MGHDK, CDR2 SYGVNS. This CDR3 spans 18 amino acids. Written as DNA, the CDR3 is TGTGCCAGCAGACCTCGACTCAGTAGGGGTCTGAGGGCCAACGTCCTGACTTTC. Its translation: CASRPRLSRGLRANVLTF.

This clonotype has at least ten counts. The CDR3 DNA sequence: TGCGCCAGCAGCTTGTTTGGAATTTCCGAGGAAAAACTGTTTTTT. Residues: CASSLFGISEEKLFF. The chain recombines TRBV5-1 with TRBJ1-4; D unclear. Between the trimmed V and J ends, which lost 1 base and 8 bases, there was a span of 15 bases. The CDR3 contains 15 residues. Germline CDR1 is SGHRS and CDR2 is YFSETQ.

The V gene is TRBV5-1, the J gene TRBJ1-2; D gene unclear. The germline CDR1 and CDR2 sequences are SGHRS and YFSETQ. V was cut by 0 bases and J by 6 bases, with 9 bases left in between. The CDR3 extends over 13 amino acids. The CDR3 is CASSLAGRDGYTF. The CDR3 nucleotides are TGCGCCAGCAGCTTGGCTGGGCGCGATGGCTACACCTTC.

The gene calls are TRBV29-1 and TRBJ2-7; D is unresolved. Per the germline V gene, CDR1 is SQVTM and CDR2 is ANQGSEA. The CDR3 covers 14 residues. The V end was cut by 4 bases, the J end by 1 base, with 14 bases between. CDR3 in DNA: TGCAGCGTTGGCGGCACGGATACTTCCTACGAGCAGTACTTC. This encodes CSVGGTDTSYEQYF.

The chain combines TRBV28 with TRBJ1-1; 7 nucleotides line up with TRBD1. Trimming at V came to 7 bases and at J to 5 bases, leaving 7 bases not matched to a gene. The length of the CDR3 is 13 residues. CDR1 and CDR2 from the germline V gene are MDHEN and SYDVKM. The CDR3 spells CASNSRGVTEAFF. Here the CDR3 DNA reads TGTGCCAGCAACTCCAGGGGGGTTACTGAAGCTTTCTTT.

The J gene is TRBJ2-3, the V gene TRBV4-2; no firm D call. Trimming stripped 0 bases from V and 10 bases from J, with 11 bases between. The CDR3 sequence is 13 residues long. Germline assignment: CDR1 LGHNA and CDR2 YNFKEQ. CDR3 protein: CASSQDFNLSQYF. The CDR3 DNA follows: TGTGCCAGCAGCCAAGATTTCAACCTCTCGCAGTATTTT.

The genes are TRBV7-8 and TRBJ1-1; D is perhaps TRBD1 (5 bases). CDR3 length: 14 residues. V was shortened by 7 bases and J by 7 bases, with 19 bases between the two germline ends. Germline values: CDR1 SGHVS, CDR2 FQNEAQ. This CDR3 reads CASTIRGPTDEAFF. As DNA, the CDR3 is TGTGCCAGCACCATCCGGGGACCCACCGATGAAGCTTTCTTT.

As for this clonotype: This may be a read error: a much more frequent sequence differs by one nucleotide. J is TRBJ2-7 and V is TRBV7-9; 7 nucleotides match TRBD1. Trimming at V came to 7 bases and at J to 2 bases, leaving 8 bases not matched to a gene. Germline-derived CDR1 and CDR2 are SEHNR and FQNEAQ (reference sequence). This CDR3 is built from 14 residues. The CDR3 is CASNIQGFPYEQYF. CDR3 DNA sequence: TGTGCCAGCAACATACAGGGGTTTCCCTACGAGCAGTACTTC.

The sample holds many counts of this clonotype. This chain connects TRBV5-1 to TRBJ2-4; 12 positions match TRBD2. The germline CDR1 and CDR2 sequences are SGHRS and YFSETQ. After removal of 2 bases from V and 0 bases from J, the junction contained 6 bases not matched to a gene. The CDR3 totals 18 residues. CDR3: CASSFLAGGPGAKNIQYF. The DNA for the CDR3 is TGCGCCAGCAGCTTTCTAGCGGGAGGGCCGGGAGCCAAAAACATTCAGTACTTC.

A note on this clonotype: This may be a read error: a much more frequent sequence differs by one nucleotide. This chain uses TRBV20-1 with TRBJ2-1; TRBD2 matches at 10 bases. This CDR3 comprises 17 residues. Trimming removed 0 bases from V and 0 bases from J; junction bases left unmatched: 5. Germline V gives CDR1 DFQATT, CDR2 SNEGSKA (reference sequence). CDR3 bases: TGCAGTGCTAGAGATGGGGCTAGCGGGAGCTCCTACAATGAGCAGTTCTTC. Translating gives CSARDGASGSSYNEQFF.

V and J are TRBV7-2 and TRBJ2-7; no firm D call. The CDR3 totals 14 residues. The ends were cut back, 1 base at V and 4 bases at J, with 11 bases in the middle. Germline V gene data show CDR1 as SGHTA and CDR2 as FQGNSA. CDR3 DNA: TGTGCCAGCAGCTTAGACCCCCTGGTTTACGAGCAGTACTTC. It specifies CASSLDPLVYEQYF.

In its sample, this clonotype was seen a few times. This chain uses TRBV5-1 with TRBJ1-3; D remains unclear. Germline CDR1 and CDR2: SGHRS and YFSETQ. This CDR3 comprises 13 residues. V was pared by 3 bases and J by 6 bases, with 10 bases between. The CDR3 coding sequence is TGCGCCAGCAGCTCGAAGGGAGAAAACACCATATATTTT. Protein product: CASSSKGENTIYF. Variable domain in full (rest from reference TRBV5-1 and TRBJ1-3): KAGVTQTPRYLIKTRGQQVTLSCSPISGHRSVSWYQQTPGQGLQFLFEYFSETQRNKGNFPGRFSGRQFSNSRSEMNVSTLELGDSALYLCASSSKGENTIYFGEGSWLTVV.

Comments on this clonotype: One junction end does not reproduce the germline sequence, and a read error may be involved. The chain joins TRBV20-1 to TRBJ2-1; 14 bases line up with TRBD2. Germline V gives CDR1 DFQATT, CDR2 SNEGSKA (reference sequence). This CDR3 is built from 14 residues. The CDR3 DNA reads as TGCAGTGCGCCGACTAGCGGGAGGGCCAATGGGCAGTTCTTC. Its translation: CSAPTSGRANGQFF.

The chain joins TRBV9 to TRBJ2-5, with D perhaps matching TRBD2 (5 bases). Germline V gene data show CDR1 as SGDLS and CDR2 as YYNGEE. Trimming stripped 0 bases from V and 2 bases from J, with 11 bases between. This CDR3 is 15 amino acids long. The CDR3 protein is CASSVAPDFQETQYF. For the CDR3, the DNA is TGTGCCAGCAGCGTAGCCCCGGACTTTCAAGAGACCCAGTACTTC.

The chain joins TRBV29-1 to TRBJ1-4; possibly TRBD1 for D (6 bases). The CDR3 is 13 residues long. Germline V CDR1 and CDR2: SQVTM, ANQGSEA. V lost 2 bases and J 8 bases, leaving 12 bases between the germline ends. Here the CDR3 DNA reads TGCAGCGTTGAACGAGGGGGAGGGGAAAAACTGTTTTTT. Translated: CSVERGGGEKLFF.

The J gene is TRBJ2-4, the V gene TRBV18; no reliable D call. Looked up from germline, CDR1 is KGHSH and CDR2 is LQKENI. The CDR3 runs 14 residues. Trimming left V 2 bases short and J 3 bases short, with 8 bases between. The DNA of the CDR3 is TGTGCCAGCTCACCAGAGACAAGCAAAAACATTCAGTACTTC. This gives the protein CASSPETSKNIQYF.

This rearrangement joins TRBV25-1 to TRBJ1-5; 10 bases line up with TRBD1. V shed 6 bases and J 6 bases; nucleotides not matched to a gene: 5. The germline V gene encodes CDR1 MGHDK and CDR2 SYGVNS. The CDR3 spans 14 residues. The CDR3 region is CASSDRGLSQPQHF. CDR3 bases: TGTGCCAGCAGCGACAGGGGGCTGAGTCAGCCCCAGCATTTT.

The rearrangement links TRBV29-1 to TRBJ2-1; the D call may be TRBD1 or TRBD2 (6 bases each). Trimming removed 3 bases from V and 2 bases from J, with 11 bases in between. Germline CDR1 and CDR2: SQVTM and ANQGSEA. This CDR3 has 14 residues. CDR3 region: CSVDEGGTYNEQFF. The DNA for the CDR3 is TGCAGCGTTGATGAGGGGGGAACCTACAATGAGCAGTTCTTC.

The V and J genes are TRBV12-3 or TRBV12-4 and TRBJ2-7; 9 bases are shared with TRBD1. This CDR3 has 15 residues. The V and J ends lost 2 bases and 7 bases, in that order; junction bases with no gene match: 9. The CDR3 region is CASSLSGTGPQEQYF. CDR3 coding DNA: TGTGCCAGCAGTTTATCCGGGACAGGGCCCCAGGAGCAGTACTTC.